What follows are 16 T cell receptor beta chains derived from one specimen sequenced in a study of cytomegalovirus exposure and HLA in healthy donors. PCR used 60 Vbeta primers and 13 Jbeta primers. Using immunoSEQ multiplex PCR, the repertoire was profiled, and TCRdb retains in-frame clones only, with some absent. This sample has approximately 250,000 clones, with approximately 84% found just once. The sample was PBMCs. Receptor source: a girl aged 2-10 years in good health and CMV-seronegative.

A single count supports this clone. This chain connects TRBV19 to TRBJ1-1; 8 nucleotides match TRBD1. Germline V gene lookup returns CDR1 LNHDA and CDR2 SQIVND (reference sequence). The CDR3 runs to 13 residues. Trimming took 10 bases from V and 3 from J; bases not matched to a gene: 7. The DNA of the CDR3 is TGTGCCACCTTACAGACAGGGGACACTGAAGCTTTCTTT. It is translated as CATLQTGDTEAFF.

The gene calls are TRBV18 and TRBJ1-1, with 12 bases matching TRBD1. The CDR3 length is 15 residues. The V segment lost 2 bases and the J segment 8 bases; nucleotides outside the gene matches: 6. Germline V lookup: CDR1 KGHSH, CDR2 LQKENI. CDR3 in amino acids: CASSPKGQGAVEAFF. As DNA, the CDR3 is TGTGCCAGCTCACCAAAGGGACAGGGGGCGGTCGAAGCTTTCTTT.

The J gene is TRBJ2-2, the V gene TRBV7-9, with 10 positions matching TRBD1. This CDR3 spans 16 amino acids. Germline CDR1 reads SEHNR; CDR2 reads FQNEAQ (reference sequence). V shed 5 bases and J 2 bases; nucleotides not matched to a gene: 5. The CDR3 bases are TGTGCCAGCAGCACCGGGGACAGGGGAAACACCGGGGAGCTGTTTTTT. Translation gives CASSTGDRGNTGELFF.

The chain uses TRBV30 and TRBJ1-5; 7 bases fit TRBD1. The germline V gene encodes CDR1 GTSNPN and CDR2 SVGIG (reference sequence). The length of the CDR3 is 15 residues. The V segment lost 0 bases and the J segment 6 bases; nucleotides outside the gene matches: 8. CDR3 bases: TGTGCCTGGAGTGTACACGACAGGGTAGTTCAGCCCCAGCATTTT. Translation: CAWSVHDRVVQPQHF.

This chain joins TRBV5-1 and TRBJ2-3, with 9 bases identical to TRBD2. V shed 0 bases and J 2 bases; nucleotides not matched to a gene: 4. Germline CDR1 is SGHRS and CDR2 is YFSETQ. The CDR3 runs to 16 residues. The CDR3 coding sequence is TGCGCCAGCAGCTTGGCGTCTAGCGGGGCCACAGATACGCAGTATTTT. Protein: CASSLASSGATDTQYF.

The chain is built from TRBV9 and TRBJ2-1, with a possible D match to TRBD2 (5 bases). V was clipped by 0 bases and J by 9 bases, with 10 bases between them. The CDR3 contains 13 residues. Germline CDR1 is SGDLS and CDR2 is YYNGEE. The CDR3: CASSVDEGSEQFF. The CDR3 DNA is TGTGCCAGCAGCGTAGACGAGGGCAGTGAGCAGTTCTTC. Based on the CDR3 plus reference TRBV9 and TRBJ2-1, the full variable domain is DSGVTQTPKHLITATGQRVTLRCSPRSGDLSVYWYQQSLDQGLQFLIQYYNGEERAKGNILERFSAQQFPDLHSELNLSSLELGDSALYFCASSVDEGSEQFFGPGTRLTVL.

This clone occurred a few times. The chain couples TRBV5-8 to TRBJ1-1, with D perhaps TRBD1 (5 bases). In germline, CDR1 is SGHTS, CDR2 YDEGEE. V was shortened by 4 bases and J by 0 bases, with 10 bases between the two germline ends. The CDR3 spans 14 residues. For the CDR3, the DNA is TGTGCCAGCAGCGCGGGACTGGTGAACACTGAAGCTTTCTTT. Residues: CASSAGLVNTEAFF.

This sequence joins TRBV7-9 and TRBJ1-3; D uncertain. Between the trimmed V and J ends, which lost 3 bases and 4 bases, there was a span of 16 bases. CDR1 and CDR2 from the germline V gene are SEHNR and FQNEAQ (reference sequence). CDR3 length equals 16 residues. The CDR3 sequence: CASSLRVLGSGNTIYF. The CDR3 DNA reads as TGTGCCAGCAGCTTGAGGGTTTTGGGATCCGGAAACACCATATATTTT.

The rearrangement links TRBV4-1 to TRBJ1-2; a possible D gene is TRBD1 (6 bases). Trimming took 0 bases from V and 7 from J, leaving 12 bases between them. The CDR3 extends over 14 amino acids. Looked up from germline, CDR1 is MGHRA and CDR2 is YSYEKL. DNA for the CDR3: TGCGCCAGCAGCCAAGACACAGGGTCCGGTGGCTACACCTTC. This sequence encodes CASSQDTGSGGYTF.

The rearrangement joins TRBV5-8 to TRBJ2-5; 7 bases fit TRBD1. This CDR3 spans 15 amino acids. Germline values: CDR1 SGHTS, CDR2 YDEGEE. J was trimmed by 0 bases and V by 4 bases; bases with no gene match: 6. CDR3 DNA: TGTGCCAGCAGCCGGGGACAGACGTACCAAGAGACCCAGTACTTC. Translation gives CASSRGQTYQETQYF.

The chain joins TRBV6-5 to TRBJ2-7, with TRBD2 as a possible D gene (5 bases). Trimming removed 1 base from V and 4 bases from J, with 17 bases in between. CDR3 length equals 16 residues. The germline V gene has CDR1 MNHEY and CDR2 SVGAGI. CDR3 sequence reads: CASSYYPASDSYEQYF. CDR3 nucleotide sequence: TGTGCCAGCAGTTACTATCCAGCATCGGACTCTTACGAGCAGTACTTC.

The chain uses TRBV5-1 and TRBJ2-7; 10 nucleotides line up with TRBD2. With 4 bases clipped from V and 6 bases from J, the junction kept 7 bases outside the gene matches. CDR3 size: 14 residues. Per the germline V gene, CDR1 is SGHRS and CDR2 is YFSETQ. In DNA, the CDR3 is TGCGCCAGCAGCCAAAGCGGGGGGGCCCCCGAGCAGTACTTC. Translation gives CASSQSGGAPEQYF.

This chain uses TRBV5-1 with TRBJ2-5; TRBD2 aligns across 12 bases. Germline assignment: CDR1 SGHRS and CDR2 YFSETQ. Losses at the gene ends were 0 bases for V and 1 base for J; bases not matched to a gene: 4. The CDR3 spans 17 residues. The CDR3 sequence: CASSLASSGRVQETQYF. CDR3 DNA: TGCGCCAGCAGCTTGGCTTCTAGCGGGAGGGTCCAAGAGACCCAGTACTTC.

The CDR3 loop reads CASSLARRAGLFF. CDR3 DNA sequence: TGTGCCAGCAGCTTAGCGCGGAGGGCGGGGCTATTCTTC. The V call is TRBV7-2, the J call TRBJ2-1; D may be TRBD2 (6 bases). Trimming removed 0 bases from V and 16 bases from J, with 16 bases in between. This CDR3 has 13 amino acids. CDR1 is SGHTA and CDR2 is FQGNSA in the germline V gene.

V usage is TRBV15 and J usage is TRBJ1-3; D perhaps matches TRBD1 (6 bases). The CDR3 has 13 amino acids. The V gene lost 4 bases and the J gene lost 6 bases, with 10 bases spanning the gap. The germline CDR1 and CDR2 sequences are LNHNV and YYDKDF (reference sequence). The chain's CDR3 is CATSKTGTNTIYF. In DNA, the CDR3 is TGTGCCACCAGCAAAACAGGGACAAACACCATATATTTT.

The CDR3 protein is CSVDQRNTEAFF. The CDR3 nucleotides read TGCAGCGTTGACCAGCGGAACACTGAAGCTTTCTTT. The chain carries TRBV29-1 and TRBJ1-1; D gene unclear. This CDR3 comprises 12 residues. Trimming stripped 3 bases from V and 1 base from J, with 6 bases between. Per the germline V gene, CDR1 is SQVTM and CDR2 is ANQGSEA.